These T cell receptor beta chains were read from a single sample in a study of OX40 agonist ivuxolimab in advanced cancers. The protocol was immunoSEQ multiplex PCR, while the TCRdb copy is restricted to in-frame clones and leaves out a portion. The sample has tens of thousands of clones, 85% to 95% seen once; the top ten hold less than 30%. Source: CD4+ or CD8+ T cells sorted from blood, taken in a trial of the OX40 agonist ivuxolimab. Every receptor here comes from an adult with an advanced solid tumor such as melanoma, head and neck, liver or kidney cancer. The CDR3 runs from the conserved cysteine through the conserved F or W. Fields, in order: D gene, J gene, V gene, clone size, CDR3 DNA, CDR3 protein. A D gene is named only where the DNA matches it firmly. Some rows mark clone size as missing; the rest say once, few, many or name a class of expanded clone.

>TRBD1|TRBJ2-7|TRBV7-7|NA
TGTGCCAGCAGCCACGGGACAGTTTACGAGCAGTACTTC
CASSHGTVYEQYF
>NA|TRBJ2-2|TRBV5-1|NA
TGCGCCAGCAGCTTTTCGGGAAACACCGGGGAGCTGTTTTTT
CASSFSGNTGELFF
>NA|TRBJ2-7|TRBV4-1|NA
TGCGCCAGCAGCCAAGACTCTGTTCCTGGGGTCTACGAGCAGTACTTC
CASSQDSVPGVYEQYF
>NA|TRBJ2-7|TRBV4-1|NA
TGCGCCAGCAGCCAAGATGAGTTCTCCTACGAGCAGTACTTC
CASSQDEFSYEQYF
>NA|TRBJ2-7|TRBV4-1|once
TGCGCCAGCAGCCAGGGGACCCTGGCCGCTGAGCAGTACTTC
CASSQGTLAAEQYF
>TRBD1|TRBJ1-1|TRBV13|NA
TGTGCCAGCAGCTCGACAGGGACTGAAGCTTTCTTT
CASSSTGTEAFF
>TRBD1|TRBJ2-1|TRBV18|NA
TGTGCCAGCTCACCTCAACCGGGACAGGGGGTTGATGAGCAGTTCTTC
CASSPQPGQGVDEQFF
>NA|TRBJ1-2|TRBV28|NA
TGTGCCAGCAGTTTGGACGGCTTAGGGGATGGCTACACCTTC
CASSLDGLGDGYTF
>TRBD1|TRBJ2-7|TRBV11-3|NA
TGTGCCAGCAGCTTAGAGGGACAGACCTCCTACGAGCAGTACTTC
CASSLEGQTSYEQYF
>NA|TRBJ2-7|TRBV7-9|NA
TGTGCCAGCAGCTTTTCTTACGAGCAGTACTTC
CASSFSYEQYF
>NA|TRBJ1-5|TRBV27|NA
TGTGCCAGCAGTTTTTCAGGGAGCAATCAGCCCCAGCATTTT
CASSFSGSNQPQHF
>NA|TRBJ1-5|TRBV2|NA
TGTGCCAGCAGGAGTGGAGCTCAGCCCCAGCATTTT
CASRSGAQPQHF
>TRBD2|TRBJ2-3|TRBV7-9|once
TGTGCCAGCAGCCTTTACCCGGGACTAGTCGCCGATACGCAGTATTTT
CASSLYPGLVADTQYF
>TRBD2|TRBJ2-7|TRBV4-1|NA
TGCGCCAGCAGTTGGGGACTAGCGGGGGGGGACTCCTACGAGCAGTACTTC
CASSWGLAGGDSYEQYF